The 28 T cell receptor beta chains below all came from one sample that was sequenced in a study of blood T cell repertoires in COVID-19 (dated by TCRdb to the early 2020s). The library relied on the immunoSEQ multiplex PCR assay. Imported from immuneACCESS, the table was reduced by TCRdb to in-frame sequences with V and J called. These copies leave out some clones; in studies compared against another copy, an unresolved V gene accounts for under half, and the cause of the remainder is not known. The sample includes almost 250,000 clones, with about 82% observed a single time. The top ten clonotypes cover approximately 9.1% of the sample. The sequenced sample consisted of PBMCs or T cells enriched from blood (not recorded which). The receptors originated from a woman aged 45-65 years with acute COVID-19.

The chain carries TRBV5-1 and TRBJ1-1, with D maybe TRBD1 (5 bases). Trimming shortened V by 4 bases and J by 1 base, and 11 bases separated the two germline ends. This CDR3 comprises 14 residues. Germline lookup yields CDR1 SGHRS and CDR2 YFSETQ. The CDR3 DNA sequence: TGCGCCAGCAGCGCTTGGGGGGAGAACACTGAAGCTTTCTTT. It codes for CASSAWGENTEAFF.

V is TRBV5-4 and J is TRBJ1-6; D is undetermined. Germline V gene data show CDR1 as SGHNT and CDR2 as YYREEE (reference sequence). The CDR3 sequence is 17 residues long. V was trimmed by 0 bases and J by 2 bases, leaving 12 bases between them. In nucleotides, the CDR3 is TGTGCCAGCAGCTTGGCCGGCACCGGGACCTATAATTCACCCCTCCACTTT. Protein product: CASSLAGTGTYNSPLHF. Based on the CDR3 plus reference TRBV5-4 and TRBJ1-6, the full variable domain is ETGVTQSPTHLIKTRGQQVTLRCSSQSGHNTVSWYQQALGQGPQFIFQYYREEENGRGNFPPRFSGLQFPNYSSELNVNALELDDSALYLCASSLAGTGTYNSPLHFGNGTRLTVT.

Only one count was recorded for this clone. This rearrangement joins TRBV25-1 to TRBJ1-6; unclear D gene. The V gene lost 3 bases and the J gene lost 0 bases, with 12 bases spanning the gap. The CDR3 consists of 17 residues. The germline V gene has CDR1 MGHDK and CDR2 SYGVNS. The chain's CDR3 is CASSDVMGSSYNSPLHF. In DNA, the CDR3 is TGTGCCAGCAGTGATGTAATGGGGAGCTCCTATAATTCACCCCTCCACTTT. Supplemented by reference TRBV25-1 and TRBJ1-6, the full variable domain reads EADIYQTPRYLVIGTGKKITLECSQTMGHDKMYWYQQDPGMELHLIHYSYGVNSTEKGDLSSESTVSRIRTEHFPLTLESARPSHTSQYLCASSDVMGSSYNSPLHFGNGTRLTVT.

The chain couples TRBV5-1 to TRBJ1-5; 10 positions match TRBD1. The CDR3 totals 16 residues. Trimming took 4 bases from V and 6 from J; bases not matched to a gene: 10. The V gene's germline CDR1 is SGHRS and CDR2 YFSETQ. CDR3 region: CASSRNRDRGVQPQHF. In DNA, the CDR3 is TGCGCCAGCAGCCGCAACAGGGACAGGGGAGTTCAGCCCCAGCATTTT.

The rearrangement links TRBV12-3 or TRBV12-4 to TRBJ1-2; 7 positions match TRBD1. The CDR3 is made up of 12 amino acids. V shed 4 bases and J 7 bases; nucleotides not matched to a gene: 3. CDR3 bases: TGTGCCAGCAGTTCCGACAGGGCTGGCTACACCTTC. This sequence encodes CASSSDRAGYTF.

The CDR3 coding sequence is TGTGCCTGGAGTGTACGGGGGGGAAGCACAGATACGCAGTATTTT. Amino acid sequence: CAWSVRGGSTDTQYF. The genes are TRBV30 and TRBJ2-3; 8 nucleotides align to TRBD2. V lost 0 bases to trimming and J lost 0 bases; unmatched junction nucleotides: 2. Germline V gene lookup returns CDR1 GTSNPN and CDR2 SVGIG (reference sequence). This CDR3 comprises 15 residues.

The chain has TRBV2 and TRBJ2-7, with D unclear. Germline loops: CDR1 SNHLY, CDR2 FYNNEI. V was cut by 7 bases and J by 4 bases, with 8 bases left in between. The CDR3 contains 11 residues. The CDR3 bases are TGTGCCAGCAAGGCGGATTACGAGCAGTACTTC. This sequence encodes CASKADYEQYF.

The CDR3 spells CASSTDRVEQYF. CDR3 coding DNA: TGCGCCAGCAGCACCGACAGGGTCGAGCAGTACTTC. The chain recombines TRBV5-1 with TRBJ2-7; 7 bases are shared with TRBD1. With 4 bases clipped from V and 6 bases from J, the junction kept 4 bases outside the gene matches. CDR3 size: 12 residues. Germline values: CDR1 SGHRS, CDR2 YFSETQ.

This clone appeared a single time. The chain has TRBV6-6 and TRBJ1-3; the match to TRBD1 covers 7 bases. This CDR3 is built from 14 residues. Germline V gene data show CDR1 as MNHNY and CDR2 as SVGAGI (reference sequence). J gave up 3 bases and V 6 bases, and 5 bases lay outside the gene matches. DNA of the CDR3: TGTGCCAGCAGCCAAACAGGGGTTGGAAACACCATATATTTT. Translation: CASSQTGVGNTIYF.

The gene calls are TRBV7-8 and TRBJ1-2; D might be TRBD1 (6 bases). With 5 bases removed from V and 7 bases from J, the gap between germline ends came to 23 bases. The CDR3 sequence is 16 residues long. Germline values: CDR1 SGHVS, CDR2 FQNEAQ. The chain's CDR3 is CASSPTPAGGQGGYTF. The CDR3 DNA reads TGTGCCAGCAGCCCGACGCCAGCGGGGGGGCAAGGTGGCTACACCTTC.

The rearrangement uses TRBV7-6 and TRBJ1-2; 8 nucleotides agree with TRBD1. The trim removed 5 bases at V and 8 bases at J, leaving 10 bases unmatched. The CDR3 runs 14 residues. Germline loops: CDR1 SGHVS, CDR2 FNYEAQ. The CDR3 bases are TGTGCCAGCAGCCAGGGCGGCAGGGGGCACGGCTACACCTTC. Protein: CASSQGGRGHGYTF.

The rearrangement joins TRBV4-3 to TRBJ2-3; D perhaps matches TRBD1 (5 bases). CDR1 LGHNA and CDR2 YSLEER come from the germline V gene. Trimming removed 0 bases at V and 5 bases at J, with 12 bases between. This CDR3 contains 15 residues. This CDR3 is CASSQDRRGRDTQYF. DNA for the CDR3: TGCGCCAGCAGCCAAGATCGAAGGGGCCGAGATACGCAGTATTTT.

This clone was detected only once. The chain uses TRBV4-2 and TRBJ1-2; D is ambiguous. Trimming pared 0 bases from V and 8 bases from J, leaving 16 bases between. Germline V gene data show CDR1 as LGHNA and CDR2 as YNFKEQ. The CDR3 is 15 residues long. CDR3 region: CASSQDPAPEGGYTF. CDR3 DNA sequence: TGTGCCAGCAGCCAAGATCCGGCGCCCGAGGGCGGCTACACCTTC.

This chain links TRBV3-1 (or the pseudogene TRBV3-2) with TRBJ1-1, with 8 bases identical to TRBD1. With V trimmed by 4 bases and J by 1 base, 5 bases remained unmatched. The CDR3 is 15 amino acids. The germline gives CDR1 LGHDT, CDR2 YNNKEL (reference sequence). The CDR3 reads CASSLIGTGNTEAFF. The CDR3 nucleotides read TGTGCCAGCAGCCTTATTGGGACAGGGAACACTGAAGCTTTCTTT.

The chain has TRBV5-1 and TRBJ2-5; the match to TRBD2 covers 12 bases. The CDR3 spans 16 residues. J lost 5 bases, V lost 0 bases, and 5 bases had no gene match. Germline CDR1 reads SGHRS; CDR2 reads YFSETQ. CDR3 amino acids: CASSLASGGAGETQYF. As DNA, the CDR3 is TGCGCCAGCAGCTTGGCTAGCGGGGGGGCCGGTGAGACCCAGTACTTC.

This chain connects TRBV19 to TRBJ2-2, with D possibly TRBD1 on 6 matching bases. Germline V gene sequence: CDR1 LNHDA, CDR2 SQIVND (reference sequence). Deletions cut 3 bases from V and 7 bases from J, with 15 bases between. The CDR3 is 15 residues long. The chain's CDR3 is CASSIAQGSFGELFF. The CDR3 region has the DNA TGTGCCAGTAGTATTGCACAGGGTTCGTTCGGGGAGCTGTTTTTT.

This chain connects TRBV7-8 to TRBJ1-4; tentatively, D is TRBD1 (5 bases). With 2 bases removed from V and 6 bases from J, the gap between germline ends came to 7 bases. The germline V gene encodes CDR1 SGHVS and CDR2 FQNEAQ. The CDR3 covers 13 residues. In nucleotides, the CDR3 is TGTGCCAGCAGCTTAAGACAGTATGAAAAACTGTTTTTT. Protein: CASSLRQYEKLFF.

The rearrangement uses TRBV2 and TRBJ1-1, with 10 bases lining up with TRBD1. The CDR3 is 16 amino acids. The germline gives CDR1 SNHLY, CDR2 FYNNEI. The J segment lost 1 base and the V segment lost 2 bases, leaving 4 bases of the junction unmatched. CDR3 coding DNA: TGTGCCAGCAGTGAATCTCGGACAGGGGGGAACACTGAAGCTTTCTTT. Amino acids: CASSESRTGGNTEAFF.

V gene TRBV11-2 combines with J gene TRBJ1-1; D gene ambiguous. V lost 1 base to trimming and J lost 11 bases, with 23 bases between them. This CDR3 spans 16 amino acids. Germline assignment: CDR1 SGHAT and CDR2 FQNNGV. The CDR3 bases are TGTGCCAGCAGCTTAGGTCCAGGAGGAGTATTTCAAGATGCTTTCTTT. Translation gives CASSLGPGGVFQDAFF.

This sequence joins TRBV10-3 and TRBJ2-7; possibly TRBD2 for D (6 bases). Germline CDR1 ENHRY, CDR2 SYGVKD. The CDR3 is 14 amino acids. Trimming cost V 0 bases and J 2 bases, with 8 bases left between them. CDR3 sequence reads: CAISESSGPYEQYF. CDR3 DNA: TGTGCCATCAGTGAGTCTAGCGGACCCTACGAGCAGTACTTC.

V usage is TRBV10-2 and J usage is TRBJ2-2; 9 bases are shared with TRBD1. There are 14 residues in the CDR3. V gave up 6 bases and J gave up 6 bases; unmatched junction bases: 5. Germline CDR1 is WSHSY and CDR2 is SAAADI. CDR3 region: CASRGQGSAGELFF. CDR3 DNA sequence: TGCGCCAGCAGAGGACAGGGGTCGGCCGGGGAGCTGTTTTTT.

The V gene is TRBV19, the J gene TRBJ1-1; 9 bases are a match to TRBD1. This CDR3 comprises 15 residues. From germline, CDR1 is LNHDA and CDR2 SQIVND (reference sequence). Germline trimming cut 7 bases from V and 5 bases from J; bases unmatched to any gene: 11. CDR3 coding DNA: TGTGCCAGTACCGATCGGACAGGGGTGGGGACTGAAGCTTTCTTT. It translates to CASTDRTGVGTEAFF.

This clone was seen only once. V is TRBV7-2 and J is TRBJ2-2, with D perhaps TRBD1 (6 bases). Trimming removed 5 bases from V and 0 bases from J, with 19 bases in between. Germline V gene data show CDR1 as SGHTA and CDR2 as FQGNSA. The CDR3 runs to 18 residues. This chain's CDR3 is CASSTARTENANTGELFF. CDR3 bases: TGTGCCAGCAGCACCGCCCGGACAGAAAACGCGAACACCGGGGAGCTGTTTTTT. Together with reference TRBV7-2 and TRBJ2-2, the CDR3 gives the full variable domain: GAGVSQSPSNKVTEKGKDVELRCDPISGHTALYWYRQSLGQGLEFLIYFQGNSAPDKSGLPSDRFSAERTGGSVSTLTIQRTQQEDSAVYLCASSTARTENANTGELFFGEGSRLTVL.

As DNA, the CDR3 is TGTGCCAGCCCCCCGGGGGGACGCACCTACGAGCAGTACTTC. Amino acids: CASPPGGRTYEQYF. The genes are TRBV11-3 and TRBJ2-7, with 7 bases lining up with TRBD2. Germline CDR1 and CDR2: SGHNT and YENEEA. The CDR3 extends over 14 amino acids. Trimming took 8 bases from V and 2 from J; bases not matched to a gene: 9. The full variable domain, with the rest looked up from reference TRBV11-3 and TRBJ2-7, is EAGVVQSPRYKIIEKKQPVAFWCNPISGHNTLYWYLQNLGQGPELLIRYENEEAVDDSQLPKDRFSAERLKGVDSTLKIQPAELGDSAVYLCASPPGGRTYEQYFGPGTRLTVT.

The V gene is TRBV13, the J gene TRBJ2-7; 11 nucleotides line up with TRBD2. The V segment lost 6 bases and the J segment 1 base; nucleotides outside the gene matches: 5. CDR1 is PRHDT, CDR2 FYEKMQ, per germline (reference sequence). The CDR3 has 15 amino acids. CDR3: CASSLSGGESYEQYF. The CDR3, as DNA: TGTGCCAGCAGTCTTAGCGGGGGGGAATCCTACGAGCAGTACTTC. Using reference TRBV13 and TRBJ2-7 for the parts outside the CDR3, the full variable domain is AAGVIQSPRHLIKEKRETATLKCYPIPRHDTVYWYQQGPGQDPQFLISFYEKMQSDKGSIPDRFSAQQFSDYHSELNMSSLELGDSALYFCASSLSGGESYEQYFGPGTRLTVT.

The V gene is TRBV5-1, the J gene TRBJ1-5; 7 positions agree with TRBD1. The CDR3 is 13 amino acids. V trimming: 4 bases; J trimming: 7 bases; junction bases outside the gene matches: 5. CDR1 SGHRS and CDR2 YFSETQ come from the germline V gene. The CDR3 coding sequence is TGCGCCAGCAGCCCCACAGGGGACCAGCCCCAGCATTTT. As protein: CASSPTGDQPQHF.

V is TRBV14 and J is TRBJ1-1; no clear D. The germline CDR1 and CDR2 sequences are SGHDN and FVKESK. Deletions cut 1 base from V and 3 bases from J, with 9 bases between. CDR3 length equals 14 residues. For the CDR3, the DNA is TGTGCCAGCAGCCAAGCAAGCGGGTACACTGAAGCTTTCTTT. Its protein is CASSQASGYTEAFF.

V gene TRBV5-1 combines with J gene TRBJ1-3; no definite D call. The CDR3 is 14 amino acids. Trimming took 1 base from V and 8 from J, leaving 13 bases between them. Germline loops: CDR1 SGHRS, CDR2 YFSETQ. CDR3 DNA: TGCGCCAGCAGCTTGTCGGACGGCGGGTACACCATATATTTT. Amino acids: CASSLSDGGYTIYF.